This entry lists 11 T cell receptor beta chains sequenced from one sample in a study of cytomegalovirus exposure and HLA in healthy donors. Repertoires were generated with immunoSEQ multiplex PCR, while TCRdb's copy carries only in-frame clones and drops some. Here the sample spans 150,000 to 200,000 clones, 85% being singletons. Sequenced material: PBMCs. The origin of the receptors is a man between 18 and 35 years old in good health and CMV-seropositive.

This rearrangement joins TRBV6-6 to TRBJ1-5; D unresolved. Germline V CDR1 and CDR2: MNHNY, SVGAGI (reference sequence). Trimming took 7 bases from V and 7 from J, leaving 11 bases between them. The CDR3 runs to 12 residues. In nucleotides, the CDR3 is TGTGCCAGCAATCAAACAGCCCAGCCCCAGCATTTT. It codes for CASNQTAQPQHF.

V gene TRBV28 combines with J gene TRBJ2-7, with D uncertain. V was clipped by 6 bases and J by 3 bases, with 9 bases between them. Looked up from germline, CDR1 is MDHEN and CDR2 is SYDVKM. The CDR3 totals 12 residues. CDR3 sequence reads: CASSSVGYEQYF. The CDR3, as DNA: TGTGCCAGCAGCTCTGTCGGCTACGAGCAGTACTTC.

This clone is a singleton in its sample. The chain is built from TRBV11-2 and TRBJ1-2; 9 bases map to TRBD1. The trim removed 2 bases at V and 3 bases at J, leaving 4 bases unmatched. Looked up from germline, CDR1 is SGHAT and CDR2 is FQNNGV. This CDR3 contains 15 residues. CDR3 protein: CASSLPDRGDYGYTF. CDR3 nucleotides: TGTGCCAGCAGCTTACCCGACAGGGGGGACTATGGCTACACCTTC.

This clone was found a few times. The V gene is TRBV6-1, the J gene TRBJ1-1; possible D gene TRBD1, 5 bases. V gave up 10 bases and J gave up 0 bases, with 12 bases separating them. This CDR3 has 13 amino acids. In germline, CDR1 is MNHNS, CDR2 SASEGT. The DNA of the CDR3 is TGTGCCACCAGACAGTCTATGAACACTGAAGCTTTCTTT. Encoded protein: CATRQSMNTEAFF.

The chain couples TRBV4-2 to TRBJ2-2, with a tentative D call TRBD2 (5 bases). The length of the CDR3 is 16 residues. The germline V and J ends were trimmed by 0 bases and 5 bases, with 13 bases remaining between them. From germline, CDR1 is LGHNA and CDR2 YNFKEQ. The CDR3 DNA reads TGTGCCAGCAGCCAAGATGCGAAGGCGGGTACCGGGGAGCTGTTTTTT. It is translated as CASSQDAKAGTGELFF.

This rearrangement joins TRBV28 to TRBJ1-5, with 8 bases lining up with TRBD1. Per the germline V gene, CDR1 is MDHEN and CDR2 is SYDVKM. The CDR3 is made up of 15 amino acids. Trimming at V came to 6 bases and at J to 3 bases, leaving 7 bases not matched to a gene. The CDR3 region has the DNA TGTGCCAGCAGCCCCGGGACAGGCCCCAATCAGCCCCAGCATTTT. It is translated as CASSPGTGPNQPQHF.

The CDR3 DNA reads TGTGCCAGCAGTTTGGGCGGGATCCTTACAGATACGCAGTATTTT. Translating it yields CASSLGGILTDTQYF. The chain is built from TRBV27 and TRBJ2-3; possible D gene TRBD2, 6 bases. Germline V gene lookup returns CDR1 MNHEY and CDR2 SMNVEV (reference sequence). Trimming removed 3 bases from V and 3 bases from J, with 13 bases in between. The CDR3 contains 15 residues.

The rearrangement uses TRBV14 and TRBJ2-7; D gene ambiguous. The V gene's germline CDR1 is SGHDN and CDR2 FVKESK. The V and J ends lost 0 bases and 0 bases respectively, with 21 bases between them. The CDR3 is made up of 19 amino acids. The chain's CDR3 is CASSQEGHYKGEYSYEQYF. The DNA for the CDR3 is TGTGCCAGCAGCCAAGAAGGTCACTACAAAGGAGAATACTCCTACGAGCAGTACTTC.

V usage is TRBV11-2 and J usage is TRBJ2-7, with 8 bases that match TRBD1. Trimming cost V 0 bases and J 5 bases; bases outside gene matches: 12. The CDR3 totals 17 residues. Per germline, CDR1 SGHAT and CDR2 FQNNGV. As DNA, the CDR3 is TGTGCCAGCAGCTTAGATCAGGCGGCCCAGGGGGCGGACGAGCAGTACTTC. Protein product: CASSLDQAAQGADEQYF.

CDR3 in amino acids: CASSYGQGGTGELFF. The CDR3 DNA sequence: TGTGCCAGCAGTTACGGTCAGGGCGGCACCGGGGAGCTGTTTTTT. The V call is TRBV6-5, the J call TRBJ2-2; D might be TRBD1 (5 bases). The CDR3 sequence is 15 residues long. Germline V gene lookup returns CDR1 MNHEY and CDR2 SVGAGI. Between the trimmed V and J ends, which lost 2 bases and 4 bases, there was a span of 11 bases.

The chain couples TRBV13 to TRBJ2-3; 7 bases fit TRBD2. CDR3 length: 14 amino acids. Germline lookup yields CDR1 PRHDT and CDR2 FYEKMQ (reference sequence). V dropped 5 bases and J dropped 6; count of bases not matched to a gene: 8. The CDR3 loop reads CASSLGTGRDTQYF. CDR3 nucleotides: TGTGCCAGCAGCCTCGGGACCGGGAGGGATACGCAGTATTTT.